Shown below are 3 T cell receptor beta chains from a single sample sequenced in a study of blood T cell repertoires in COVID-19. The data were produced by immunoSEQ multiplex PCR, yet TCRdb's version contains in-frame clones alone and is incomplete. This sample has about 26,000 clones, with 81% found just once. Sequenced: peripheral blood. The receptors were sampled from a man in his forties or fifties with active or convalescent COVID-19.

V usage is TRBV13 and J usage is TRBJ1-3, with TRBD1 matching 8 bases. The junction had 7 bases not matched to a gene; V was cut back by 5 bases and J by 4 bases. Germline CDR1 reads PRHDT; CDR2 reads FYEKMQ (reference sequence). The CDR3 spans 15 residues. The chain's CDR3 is CASSRDRLAGNTIYF. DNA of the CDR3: TGTGCCAGCAGCAGGGACAGGCTCGCCGGAAACACCATATATTTT.

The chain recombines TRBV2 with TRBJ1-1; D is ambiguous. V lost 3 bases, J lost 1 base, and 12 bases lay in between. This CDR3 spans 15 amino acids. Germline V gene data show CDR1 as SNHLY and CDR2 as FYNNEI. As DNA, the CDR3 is TGTGCCAGCAGTGATGGAGGGAGGAGGAACACTGAAGCTTTCTTT. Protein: CASSDGGRRNTEAFF.

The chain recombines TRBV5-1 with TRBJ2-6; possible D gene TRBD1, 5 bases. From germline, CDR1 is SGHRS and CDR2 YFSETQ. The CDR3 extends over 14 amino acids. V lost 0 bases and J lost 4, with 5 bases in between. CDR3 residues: CASSLGGGANVLTF. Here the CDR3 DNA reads TGCGCCAGCAGCTTGGGGGGCGGGGCCAACGTCCTGACTTTC. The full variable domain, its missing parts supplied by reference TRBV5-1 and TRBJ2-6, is KAGVTQTPRYLIKTRGQQVTLSCSPISGHRSVSWYQQTPGQGLQFLFEYFSETQRNKGNFPGRFSGRQFSNSRSEMNVSTLELGDSALYLCASSLGGGANVLTFGAGSRLTVL.